These 8 T cell receptor beta chains originate from one sample sequenced in a study of OX40 agonist ivuxolimab in advanced cancers. Profiling relied on immunoSEQ multiplex PCR, and the TCRdb table lists in-frame clones only, not all of them. Of approximately 89,000 clones in the sample, approximately 91% were seen once. The sample consisted of CD4+ or CD8+ T cells sorted from blood, taken in a trial of the OX40 agonist ivuxolimab. Source of these receptors: an adult with an advanced solid tumor such as melanoma, head and neck, liver or kidney cancer.

V and J are TRBV27 and TRBJ1-5; 7 positions agree with TRBD1. Germline V lookup: CDR1 MNHEY, CDR2 SMNVEV (reference sequence). V lost 6 bases, J lost 0 bases, and 11 bases stayed unmatched. The CDR3 consists of 17 residues. CDR3 in amino acids: CASSFRGTEYSNQPQHF. In DNA form, the CDR3 reads TGTGCCAGCAGCTTTCGGGGGACAGAGTATAGCAATCAGCCCCAGCATTTT.

This clone was seen once. V gene TRBV27 combines with J gene TRBJ2-1, with 12 bases identical to TRBD1. V was pared by 6 bases and J by 4 bases, with 10 bases of the junction left unmatched. CDR1 and CDR2 from the germline V gene are MNHEY and SMNVEV (reference sequence). The CDR3 runs to 17 residues. CDR3 loop: CASRGQGAGGSYNEQFF. CDR3 DNA sequence: TGTGCCAGCAGGGGACAGGGGGCTGGAGGTTCGTACAATGAGCAGTTCTTC.

This clone was recorded a few times. This chain links TRBV5-6 with TRBJ2-5; D perhaps matches TRBD2 (6 bases). Germline CDR1 SGHDT, CDR2 YYEEEE. The CDR3 spans 14 residues. The CDR3 loop is CATLSSGVSETQYF. The CDR3 coding sequence is TGTGCTACCTTGAGTAGCGGTGTTTCTGAGACCCAGTACTTC.

The V gene is TRBV29-1, the J gene TRBJ2-3; D gene unclear. V dropped 8 bases and J dropped 0 bases, with 18 bases sitting between them. The CDR3 covers 15 residues. The germline CDR1 and CDR2 sequences are SQVTM and ANQGSEA. The CDR3 is CSLTYSSRSTDTQYF. In DNA, the CDR3 is TGCAGCTTGACGTACTCTTCGCGTAGCACAGATACGCAGTATTTT.

The rearrangement uses TRBV19 and TRBJ1-2; D is perhaps TRBD1 (6 bases). The germline gives CDR1 LNHDA, CDR2 SQIVND (reference sequence). The CDR3 sequence is 13 residues long. Between the trimmed V and J ends, which lost 7 bases and 6 bases, there was a span of 15 bases. CDR3 nucleotide sequence: TGTGCCAGTAAACGGGCCAGGGGACATGGCTACACCTTC. Translating gives CASKRARGHGYTF.

The rearrangement joins TRBV7-2 to TRBJ2-5; D unclear. V was clipped by 2 bases and J by 5 bases, with 15 bases between them. The CDR3 is 15 amino acids. Germline CDR1 and CDR2: SGHTA and FQGNSA. This CDR3 is CASSLMAASRETQYF. The CDR3 nucleotides read TGTGCCAGCAGCTTAATGGCCGCTAGTCGGGAGACCCAGTACTTC.

This clone has just a few counts. The same CDR3 also results from other DNA sequences found in this sample. The chain employs TRBV5-1 and TRBJ2-3; D gene uncertain. V was trimmed by 0 bases and J by 1 base, leaving 3 bases between them. CDR3 length equals 13 residues. Germline V lookup: CDR1 SGHRS, CDR2 YFSETQ. In DNA form, the CDR3 reads TGCGCCAGCAGCTTGGGGGGCACAGATACGCAGTATTTT. Translated, it gives CASSLGGTDTQYF.

The genes are TRBV30 and TRBJ2-5; D may be TRBD1 (6 bases). Between the trimmed V and J ends, which lost 7 bases and 1 base, there was a span of 10 bases. CDR1 and CDR2 (germline): GTSNPN, SVGIG (reference sequence). This CDR3 has 12 amino acids. The CDR3 here is CAYATGQETQYF. In DNA, the CDR3 is TGTGCCTACGCGACAGGCCAAGAGACCCAGTACTTC.